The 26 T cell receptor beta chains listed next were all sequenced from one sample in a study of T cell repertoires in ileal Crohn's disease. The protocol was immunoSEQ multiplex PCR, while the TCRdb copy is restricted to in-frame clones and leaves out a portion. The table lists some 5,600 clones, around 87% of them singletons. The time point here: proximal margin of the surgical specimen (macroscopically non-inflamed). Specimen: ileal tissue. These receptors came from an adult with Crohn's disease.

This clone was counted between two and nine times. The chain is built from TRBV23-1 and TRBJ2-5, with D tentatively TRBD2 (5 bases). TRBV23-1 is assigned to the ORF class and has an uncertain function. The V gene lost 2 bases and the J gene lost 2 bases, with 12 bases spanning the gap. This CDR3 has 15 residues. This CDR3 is CASSQRERTQETQYF. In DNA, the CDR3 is TGCGCCAGCAGTCAAAGGGAACGGACTCAAGAGACCCAGTACTTC.

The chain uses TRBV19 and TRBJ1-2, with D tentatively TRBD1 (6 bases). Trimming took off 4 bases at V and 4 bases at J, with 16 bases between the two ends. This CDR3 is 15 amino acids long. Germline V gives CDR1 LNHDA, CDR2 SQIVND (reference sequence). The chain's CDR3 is CASSSPNREVYGYTF. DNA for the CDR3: TGTGCCAGTAGTAGCCCGAACAGGGAGGTCTATGGCTACACCTTC.

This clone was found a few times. In nucleotides, the CDR3 is TGTGCCAGCAGCCTCGATTCCGGGACAGGGGGCAATGAGCAGTTCTTC. It is translated as CASSLDSGTGGNEQFF. The rearrangement joins TRBV5-4 to TRBJ2-1; TRBD1 matches at 11 bases. The J segment lost 6 bases and the V segment lost 4 bases, leaving 9 bases of the junction unmatched. The CDR3 totals 16 residues. CDR1 and CDR2 from the germline V gene are SGHNT and YYREEE (reference sequence).

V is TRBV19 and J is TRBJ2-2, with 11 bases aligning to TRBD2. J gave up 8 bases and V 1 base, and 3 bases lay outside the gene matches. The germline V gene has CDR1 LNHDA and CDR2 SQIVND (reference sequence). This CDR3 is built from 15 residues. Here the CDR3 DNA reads TGTGCCAGTAGTATAGGACTAGCGGGATTAGGGGAGCTGTTTTTT. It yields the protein CASSIGLAGLGELFF.

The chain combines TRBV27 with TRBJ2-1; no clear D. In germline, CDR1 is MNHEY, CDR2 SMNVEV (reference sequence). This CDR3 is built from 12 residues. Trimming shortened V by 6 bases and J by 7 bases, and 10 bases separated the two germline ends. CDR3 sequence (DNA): TGTGCCAGCAGCCTTAACAGAAATGAGCAGTTCTTC. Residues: CASSLNRNEQFF.

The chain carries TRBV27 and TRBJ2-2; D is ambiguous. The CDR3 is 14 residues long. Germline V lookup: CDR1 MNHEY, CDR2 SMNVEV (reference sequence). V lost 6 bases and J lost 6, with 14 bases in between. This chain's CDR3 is CASRPHFPPGELFF. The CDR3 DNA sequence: TGTGCCAGCAGACCTCATTTTCCTCCCGGGGAGCTGTTTTTT.

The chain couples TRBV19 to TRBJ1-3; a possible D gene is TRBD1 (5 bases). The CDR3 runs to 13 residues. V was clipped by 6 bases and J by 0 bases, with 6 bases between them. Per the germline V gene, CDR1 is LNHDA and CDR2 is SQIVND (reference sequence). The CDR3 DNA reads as TGTGCCAGTAGCAGGGCCTCTGGAAACACCATATATTTT. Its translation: CASSRASGNTIYF. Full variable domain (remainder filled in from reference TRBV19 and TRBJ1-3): DGGITQSPKYLFRKEGQNVTLSCEQNLNHDAMYWYRQDPGQGLRLIYYSQIVNDFQKGDIAEGYSVSREKKESFPLTVTSAQKNPTAFYLCASSRASGNTIYFGEGSWLTVV.

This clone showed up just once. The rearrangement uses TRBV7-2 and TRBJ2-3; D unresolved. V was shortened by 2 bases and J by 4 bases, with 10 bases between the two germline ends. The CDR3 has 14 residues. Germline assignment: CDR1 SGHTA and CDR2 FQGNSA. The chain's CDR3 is CASSLSRVADTQYF. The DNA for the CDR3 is TGTGCCAGCAGCTTATCTAGGGTTGCAGATACGCAGTATTTT. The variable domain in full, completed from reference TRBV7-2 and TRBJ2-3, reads GAGVSQSPSNKVTEKGKDVELRCDPISGHTALYWYRQSLGQGLEFLIYFQGNSAPDKSGLPSDRFSAERTGGSVSTLTIQRTQQEDSAVYLCASSLSRVADTQYFGPGTRLTVL.

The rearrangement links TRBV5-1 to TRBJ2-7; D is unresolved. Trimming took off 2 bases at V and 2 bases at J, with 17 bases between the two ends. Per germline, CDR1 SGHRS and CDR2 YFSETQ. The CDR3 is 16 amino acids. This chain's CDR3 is CASSFHPDPITYEQYF. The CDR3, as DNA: TGCGCCAGCAGCTTCCATCCGGACCCGATAACCTACGAGCAGTACTTC.

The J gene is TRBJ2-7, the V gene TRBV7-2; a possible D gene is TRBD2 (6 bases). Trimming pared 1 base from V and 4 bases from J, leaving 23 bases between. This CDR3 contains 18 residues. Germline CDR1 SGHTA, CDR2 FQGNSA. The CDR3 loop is CASSLEPPVGAGAYEQYF. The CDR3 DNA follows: TGTGCCAGCAGCTTAGAACCGCCCGTGGGAGCGGGTGCATACGAGCAGTACTTC.

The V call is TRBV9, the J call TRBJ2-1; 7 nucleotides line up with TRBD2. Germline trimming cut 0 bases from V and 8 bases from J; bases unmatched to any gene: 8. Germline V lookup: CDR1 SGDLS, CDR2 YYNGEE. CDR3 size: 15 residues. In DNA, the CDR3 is TGTGCCAGCAGCGTAGGGGAGGGAATATTAGATGAGCAGTTCTTC. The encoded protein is CASSVGEGILDEQFF.

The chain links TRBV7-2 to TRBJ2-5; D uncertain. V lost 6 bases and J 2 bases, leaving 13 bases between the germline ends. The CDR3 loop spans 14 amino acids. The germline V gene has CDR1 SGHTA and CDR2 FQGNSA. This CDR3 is CASRLGSEQETQYF. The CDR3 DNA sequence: TGTGCCAGCAGGTTGGGCAGCGAACAAGAGACCCAGTACTTC. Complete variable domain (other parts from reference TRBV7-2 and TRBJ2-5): GAGVSQSPSNKVTEKGKDVELRCDPISGHTALYWYRQSLGQGLEFLIYFQGNSAPDKSGLPSDRFSAERTGGSVSTLTIQRTQQEDSAVYLCASRLGSEQETQYFGPGTRLLVL.

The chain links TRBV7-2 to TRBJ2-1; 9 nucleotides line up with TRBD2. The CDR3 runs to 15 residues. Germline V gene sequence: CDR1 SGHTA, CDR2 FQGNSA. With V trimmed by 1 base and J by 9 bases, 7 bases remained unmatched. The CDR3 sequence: CASSLEATSGAEQFF. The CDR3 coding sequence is TGTGCCAGCAGCTTAGAAGCGACTAGCGGCGCTGAGCAGTTCTTC.

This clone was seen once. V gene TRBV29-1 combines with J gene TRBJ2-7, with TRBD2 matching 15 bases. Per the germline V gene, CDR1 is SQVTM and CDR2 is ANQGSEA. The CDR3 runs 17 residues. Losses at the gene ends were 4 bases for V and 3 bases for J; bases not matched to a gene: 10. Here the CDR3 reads CSVGGTSGRITNYEQYF. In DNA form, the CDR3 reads TGCAGCGTTGGGGGGACTAGCGGGAGGATTACAAACTACGAGCAGTACTTC.

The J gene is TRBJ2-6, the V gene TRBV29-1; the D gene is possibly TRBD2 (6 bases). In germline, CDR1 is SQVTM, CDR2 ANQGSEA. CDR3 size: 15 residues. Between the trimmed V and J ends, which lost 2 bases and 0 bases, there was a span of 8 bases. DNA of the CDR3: TGCAGCGTTGAATACGGGGGCTCTGGGGCCAACGTCCTGACTTTC. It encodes CSVEYGGSGANVLTF.

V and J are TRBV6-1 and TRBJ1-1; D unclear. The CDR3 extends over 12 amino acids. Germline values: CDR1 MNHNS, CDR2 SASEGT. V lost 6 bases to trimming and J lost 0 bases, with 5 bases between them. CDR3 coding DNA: TGTGCCAGCAGCGTGATGAACACTGAAGCTTTCTTT. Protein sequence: CASSVMNTEAFF.

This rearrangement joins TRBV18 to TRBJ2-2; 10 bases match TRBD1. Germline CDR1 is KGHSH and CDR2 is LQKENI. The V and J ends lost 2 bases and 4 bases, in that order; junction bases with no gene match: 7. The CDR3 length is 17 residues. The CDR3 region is CASSPATGGLGTGELFF. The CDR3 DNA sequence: TGTGCCAGCTCACCAGCGACAGGGGGCTTAGGCACCGGGGAGCTGTTTTTT.

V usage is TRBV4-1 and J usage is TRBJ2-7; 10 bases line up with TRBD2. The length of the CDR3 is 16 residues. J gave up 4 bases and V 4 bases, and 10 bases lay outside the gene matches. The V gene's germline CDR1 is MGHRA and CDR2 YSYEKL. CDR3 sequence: CASSRNLAGEGYEQYF. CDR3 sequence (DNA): TGCGCCAGCAGCCGCAATCTAGCGGGAGAAGGATACGAGCAGTACTTC.

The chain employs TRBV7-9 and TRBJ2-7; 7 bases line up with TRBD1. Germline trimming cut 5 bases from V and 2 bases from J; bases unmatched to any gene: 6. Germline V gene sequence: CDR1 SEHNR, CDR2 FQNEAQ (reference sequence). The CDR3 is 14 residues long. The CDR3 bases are TGTGCCAGCAGCCCCAGCCAGGGGGCCTACGAGCAGTACTTC. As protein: CASSPSQGAYEQYF.

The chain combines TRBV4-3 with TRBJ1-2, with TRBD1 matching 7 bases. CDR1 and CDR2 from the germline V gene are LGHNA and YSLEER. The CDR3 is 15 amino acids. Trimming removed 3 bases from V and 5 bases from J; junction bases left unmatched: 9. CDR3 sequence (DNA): TGCGCCAGCAGCCATCTGGCGGAGGGGGCTTATGGCTACACCTTC. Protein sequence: CASSHLAEGAYGYTF.

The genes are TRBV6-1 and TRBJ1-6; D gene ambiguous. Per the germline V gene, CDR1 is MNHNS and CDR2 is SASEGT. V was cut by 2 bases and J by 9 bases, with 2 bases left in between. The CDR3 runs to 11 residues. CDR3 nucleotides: TGTGCCAGCAGTGAACCTTCACCCCTCCACTTT. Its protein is CASSEPSPLHF.

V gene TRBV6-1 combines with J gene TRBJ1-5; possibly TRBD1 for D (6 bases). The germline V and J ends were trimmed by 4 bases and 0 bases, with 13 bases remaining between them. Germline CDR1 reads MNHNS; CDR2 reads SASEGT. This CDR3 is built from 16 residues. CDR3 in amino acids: CASSGAIRGSNQPQHF. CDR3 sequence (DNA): TGTGCCAGCAGTGGAGCGATCAGGGGTAGCAATCAGCCCCAGCATTTT.

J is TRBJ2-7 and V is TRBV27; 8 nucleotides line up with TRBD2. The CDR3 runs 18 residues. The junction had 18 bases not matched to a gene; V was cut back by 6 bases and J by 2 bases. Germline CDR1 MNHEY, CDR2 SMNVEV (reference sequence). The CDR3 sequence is CASSLKPPLAAYPYEQYF. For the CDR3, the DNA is TGTGCCAGCAGCCTTAAACCCCCACTAGCGGCCTACCCCTACGAGCAGTACTTC.

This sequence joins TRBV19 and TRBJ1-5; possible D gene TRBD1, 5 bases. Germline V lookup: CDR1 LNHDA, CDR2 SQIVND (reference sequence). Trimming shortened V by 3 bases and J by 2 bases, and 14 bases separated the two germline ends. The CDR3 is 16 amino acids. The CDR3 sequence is CASSMNQGRGNQPQHF. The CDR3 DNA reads TGTGCCAGTAGTATGAACCAGGGTCGAGGCAATCAGCCCCAGCATTTT.

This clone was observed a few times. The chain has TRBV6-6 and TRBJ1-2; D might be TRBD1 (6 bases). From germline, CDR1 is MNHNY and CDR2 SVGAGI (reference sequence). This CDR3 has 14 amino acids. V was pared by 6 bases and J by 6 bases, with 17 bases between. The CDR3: CASRLPPRGDGYTF. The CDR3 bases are TGTGCCAGCAGATTACCCCCCAGGGGAGATGGCTACACCTTC.

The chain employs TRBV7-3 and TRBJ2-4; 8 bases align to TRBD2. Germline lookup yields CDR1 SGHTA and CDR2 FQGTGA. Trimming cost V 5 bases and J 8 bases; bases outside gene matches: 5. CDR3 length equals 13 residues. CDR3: CASSPRGGYIQYF. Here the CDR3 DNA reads TGTGCCAGCAGCCCCCGGGGGGGTTACATTCAGTACTTC.